This is a list of T cell receptor beta chains from one sample in a study of cytomegalovirus exposure and HLA in healthy donors. Only in-frame clones appear in the TCRdb table, and some are missing; sequencing was by immunoSEQ multiplex PCR. The sample records around 120,000 clones, 75% to 85% being singletons. The sequenced material came from PBMCs. The source of these receptors is a man aged 30-40 years in good health and CMV-seronegative. CDR3s leave out the opening cysteine and the closing phenylalanine or tryptophan.

length: 12; J: TRBJ1-3; V: TRBV6-5; CDR3: ASKTWGVGNTIY
length: 13; J: TRBJ2-1; V: TRBV10-3; CDR3: AISGGGAWFNEQF
length: 13; J: TRBJ1-5; V: TRBV6-1; CDR3: ASSGQGLINQPQH
length: 11; J: TRBJ2-5; V: TRBV30; CDR3: AWDRGQQETQY
length: 10; J: TRBJ1-2; V: TRBV15; CDR3: ATSSNYYGYT
length: 12; J: TRBJ2-7; V: TRBV7-9; CDR3: ASSLAYSVREQY
length: 14; J: TRBJ2-1; V: TRBV10-2; CDR3: ASSESPDSFYNEQF
length: 14; J: TRBJ2-2; V: TRBV19; CDR3: ASSKGRGSYTGELF
length: 18; J: TRBJ2-1; V: TRBV28; CDR3: ASRRPSLLQGASSYNEQF
length: 14; J: TRBJ2-7; V: TRBV18; CDR3: ASSPRTGGSSYEQY
length: 11; J: .; V: TRBV2; CDR3: ASSESAHYEQY